This TCR beta chain was retrieved from a study of T cell responses to AZD1222 COVID-19 vaccine. The CDR3 loop spans 13 amino acids. From germline, CDR1 is LGHDT and CDR2 YNNKEL (reference sequence). On this clone: Germline is not matched at one junction end, which may reflect a read error.

Profiling relied on immunoSEQ multiplex PCR, and the TCRdb table lists in-frame clones only, not all of them. The data hold about 220,000 clones, with more than 85% observed a single time. This TCR was sampled from an adult in good health. Here the sequenced sample was peripheral blood, taken on day 0 of MenACWY control vaccination. The J gene is TRBJ1-1, the V gene TRBV3-1 (or the pseudogene TRBV3-2), with a tentative D call TRBD1 (6 bases). CDR3 region: CASSPGGIGQTNF. CDR3 nucleotides: TGTGCCAGCAGCCCCGGGGGGATAGGACAGACAAATTTT.